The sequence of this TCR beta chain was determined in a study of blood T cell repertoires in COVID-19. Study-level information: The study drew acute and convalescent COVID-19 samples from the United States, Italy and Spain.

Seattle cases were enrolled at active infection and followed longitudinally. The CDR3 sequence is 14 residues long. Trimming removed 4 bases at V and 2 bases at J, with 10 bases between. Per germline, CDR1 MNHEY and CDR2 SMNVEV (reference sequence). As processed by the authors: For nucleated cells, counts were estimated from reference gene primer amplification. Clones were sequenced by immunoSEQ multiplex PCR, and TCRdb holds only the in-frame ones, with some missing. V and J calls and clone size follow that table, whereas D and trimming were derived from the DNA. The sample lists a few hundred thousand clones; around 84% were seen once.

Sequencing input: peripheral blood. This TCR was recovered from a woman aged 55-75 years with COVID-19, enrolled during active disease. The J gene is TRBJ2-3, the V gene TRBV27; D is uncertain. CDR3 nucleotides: TGTGCCAGCAGTTCTCTCCTCCCCACAGATACGCAGTATTTT. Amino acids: CASSSLLPTDTQYF.